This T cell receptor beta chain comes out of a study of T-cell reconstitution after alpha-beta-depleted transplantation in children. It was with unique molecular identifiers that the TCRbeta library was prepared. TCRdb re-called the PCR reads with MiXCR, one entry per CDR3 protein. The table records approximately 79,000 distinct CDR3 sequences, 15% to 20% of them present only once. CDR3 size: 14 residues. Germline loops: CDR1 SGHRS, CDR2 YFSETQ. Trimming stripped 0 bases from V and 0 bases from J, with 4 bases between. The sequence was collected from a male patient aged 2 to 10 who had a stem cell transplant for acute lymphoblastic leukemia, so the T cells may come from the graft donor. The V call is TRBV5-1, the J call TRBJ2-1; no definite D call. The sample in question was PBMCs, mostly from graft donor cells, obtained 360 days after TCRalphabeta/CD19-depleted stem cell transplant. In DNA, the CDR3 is TGCGCCAGCAGCTTGGAAAGCTCCTACAATGAGCAGTTCTTC. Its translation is CASSLESSYNEQFF.